Presented here are 18 T cell receptor beta chains from one specimen sequenced in a study of regulatory T cells in long-lasting Graves disease. Time point denoted: newly diagnosed GD, antithyroid drugs for less than 3 months. The authors made the TCR library using RNA they extracted from PBMCs. Investigators prepared the TCR beta libraries by applying iRepertoire HTBI primers and Arm-PCR of CDR3 regions. TCRdb analysed the multiplex PCR reads with MiXCR anew, one entry per CDR3 protein. The table lists 550,000 to 650,000 distinct CDR3 sequences, roughly 15% of them singletons. The data were also submitted as part of a second study, on T cells in Graves' hyperthyroidism and ophthalmopathy.

The source was peripheral blood mononuclear cells (PBMCs), collected at new diagnosis, from a patient treated with antithyroid drugs. The receptors derive from a man aged 18 to 30 with Graves disease.

This clonotype was counted at least ten times. This chain links TRBV12-3 or TRBV12-4 with TRBJ2-1; D unresolved. This CDR3 contains 15 residues. V lost 6 bases to trimming and J lost 4 bases, with 16 bases between them. CDR3 in amino acids: CASRPSNAPYNEQFF. Written as DNA, the CDR3 is TGTGCCAGCAGGCCCTCCAACGCCCCTTACAATGAGCAGTTCTTC.

This clonotype has a count of ten or more. The V call is TRBV27, the J call TRBJ2-7; possibly TRBD1 or TRBD2 for D (5 bases each). This CDR3 has 17 amino acids. Germline V gives CDR1 MNHEY, CDR2 SMNVEV (reference sequence). V was pared by 7 bases and J by 2 bases, with 24 bases between. CDR3 amino acids: CASTHTTARGTTYEQYF. The CDR3 nucleotides are TGTGCCAGCACCCATACAACCGCTCGGGGCACAACCTACGAGCAGTACTTC.

This clonotype came up a few times. This chain connects TRBV20-1 to TRBJ2-1; D ambiguous. In germline, CDR1 is DFQATT, CDR2 SNEGSKA (reference sequence). The CDR3 covers 15 residues. Trimming shortened V by 4 bases and J by 2 bases, and 15 bases separated the two germline ends. This CDR3 reads CSAIPVGLTYNEQFF. The CDR3 region has the DNA TGCAGTGCTATCCCAGTTGGGCTCACCTACAATGAGCAGTTCTTC.

On this clonotype itself: A much larger clone lies a single base off, so this may be a read error. The chain recombines TRBV12-3 or TRBV12-4 with TRBJ2-7; tentatively, D is TRBD2 (5 bases). Trimming pared 4 bases from V and 7 bases from J, leaving 14 bases between. The CDR3 covers 13 residues. The CDR3 here is CASSSQTGLEQYF. CDR3 bases: TGTGCCAGCAGTTCGCAGACTGGACTGGAGCAGTACTTC.

This clonotype was recorded only once. CDR3 loop: CSARDSAGGSYNSPLHF. CDR3 sequence (DNA): TGCAGTGCTAGAGATTCGGCAGGGGGCTCCTATAATTCACCCCTCCACTTT. The rearrangement joins TRBV20-1 to TRBJ1-6, with 7 nucleotides matching TRBD1. This CDR3 is built from 17 residues. V was pared by 0 bases and J by 0 bases, with 5 bases of the junction left unmatched. Germline CDR1 and CDR2: DFQATT and SNEGSKA (reference sequence).

This clonotype has a count of ten or more. The J gene is TRBJ1-1, the V gene TRBV2, with 7 bases lining up with TRBD1. The CDR3 sequence is 14 residues long. V was clipped by 3 bases and J by 4 bases; unmatched bases: 5. Germline V gene sequence: CDR1 SNHLY, CDR2 FYNNEI. The CDR3 region is CASSDQGVVTEAFF. The CDR3 DNA reads TGTGCCAGCAGTGATCAGGGGGTGGTCACTGAAGCTTTCTTT.

This clonotype was observed at least ten times. The V and J genes are TRBV20-1 and TRBJ1-1, with a tentative D call TRBD1 (5 bases). V was trimmed by 5 bases and J by 4 bases, leaving 26 bases between them. The CDR3 loop spans 17 amino acids. From germline, CDR1 is DFQATT and CDR2 SNEGSKA (reference sequence). This chain's CDR3 is CSAGYPLVLGVVTEAFF. CDR3 DNA sequence: TGCAGTGCTGGCTATCCGCTCGTTCTGGGGGTGGTCACTGAAGCTTTCTTT.

The rearrangement uses TRBV9 and TRBJ2-7, with a weak D call TRBD1 (5 bases). This CDR3 spans 16 amino acids. V lost 0 bases to trimming and J lost 2 bases, with 15 bases between them. Germline V gene data show CDR1 as SGDLS and CDR2 as YYNGEE. The CDR3 region is CASSVASGKGTYEQYF. CDR3 bases: TGTGCCAGCAGCGTAGCATCAGGGAAGGGAACCTACGAGCAGTACTTC.

The V and J genes are TRBV6-5 and TRBJ2-5; TRBD2 matches at 10 bases. The CDR3 covers 18 residues. Per the germline V gene, CDR1 is MNHEY and CDR2 is SVGAGI. J gave up 2 bases and V 0 bases, and 9 bases lay outside the gene matches. CDR3 sequence: CASSYSRLAGAMQETQYF. The DNA of the CDR3 is TGTGCCAGCAGTTACTCACGGCTAGCGGGAGCCATGCAAGAGACCCAGTACTTC.

This clonotype has at least ten counts. At one boundary the junction diverges from the germline segment, which might be a read error. The chain is built from TRBV7-7 and TRBJ2-5; 7 bases are shared with TRBD1. Per the germline V gene, CDR1 is SSHAT and CDR2 is FNYEAQ (reference sequence). The CDR3 is made up of 15 amino acids. CDR3 sequence: CASSLGPTGPETQYF. For the CDR3, the DNA is TGTGCTAGCAGCTTAGGTCCGACAGGGCCAGAGACCCAGTACTTC.

The count of this clonotype is one. Sequence at one end of the junction differs from germline and may be a read error. The genes are TRBV18 and TRBJ1-1; TRBD1 is a possible D gene (5 bases). The germline V gene encodes CDR1 KGHSH and CDR2 LQKENI. The length of the CDR3 is 14 residues. The CDR3 region is CAGSLGQMNTEAFF. DNA for the CDR3: TGTGCCGGCTCACTAGGACAAATGAACACTGAAGCTTTCTTT.

This clonotype was seen repeatedly, ten times or more. The chain employs TRBV27 and TRBJ2-3; D gene uncertain. Germline loops: CDR1 MNHEY, CDR2 SMNVEV (reference sequence). Deletions cut 7 bases from V and 1 base from J, with 15 bases between. CDR3 length: 15 amino acids. The CDR3 coding sequence is TGTGCCAGCAATCCTTGGCCCAGCCGCACAGATACGCAGTATTTT. Translated: CASNPWPSRTDTQYF.

V is TRBV20-1 and J is TRBJ1-4; TRBD1 agrees at 8 bases. CDR1 is DFQATT, CDR2 SNEGSKA, per germline (reference sequence). The CDR3 runs 14 residues. The V segment lost 6 bases and the J segment 8 bases; nucleotides outside the gene matches: 11. For the CDR3, the DNA is TGCAGTGCGAGTAAACAGGGGGAAGGCGAAAAACTGTTTTTT. This gives the protein CSASKQGEGEKLFF.

This clonotype was counted many times. This chain joins TRBV12-3 or TRBV12-4 and TRBJ2-2; D might be TRBD1 or TRBD2, each matching 5 bases. CDR3 length: 16 residues. Between the trimmed V and J ends, which lost 6 bases and 2 bases, there was a span of 16 bases. CDR3 amino acids: CASRPMRGDNTGELFF. DNA of the CDR3: TGTGCCAGCAGGCCCATGAGAGGGGACAACACCGGGGAGCTGTTTTTT.

Ten or more counts support this clonotype. V is TRBV27 and J is TRBJ2-7; 8 nucleotides align to TRBD1. V lost 5 bases, J lost 2 bases, and 5 bases stayed unmatched. CDR3 length: 14 amino acids. CDR1 is MNHEY, CDR2 SMNVEV, per germline (reference sequence). This CDR3 reads CASSHRGAAYEQYF. DNA for the CDR3: TGTGCCAGCAGTCACAGGGGGGCGGCCTACGAGCAGTACTTC.

In the case of this clonotype: A much larger clone differs by one base, so this may be a read error. V usage is TRBV2 and J usage is TRBJ2-6, with D hard to call. The germline V gene has CDR1 SNHLY and CDR2 FYNNEI. The length of the CDR3 is 13 residues. V was cut by 9 bases and J by 0 bases, with 6 bases left in between. The chain's CDR3 is CARWGSGANVLTF. CDR3 DNA sequence: TGTGCCAGATGGGGCTCTGGGGCCAACGTCCTGACTTTC.

The V call is TRBV30, the J call TRBJ2-4; TRBD1 is a possible D gene (6 bases). The CDR3 totals 15 residues. Trimming left V 0 bases short and J 6 bases short, with 15 bases between. Germline CDR1 GTSNPN, CDR2 SVGIG (reference sequence). The CDR3 DNA reads TGTGCCTGGAGTGTATTGGGGGACATCGGAAACATTCAGTACTTC. Protein sequence: CAWSVLGDIGNIQYF.

This clonotype was seen a handful of times. This rearrangement joins TRBV20-1 to TRBJ2-2; a possible D gene is TRBD1 (6 bases). The CDR3 has 15 amino acids. The germline V and J ends were trimmed by 3 bases and 5 bases, with 16 bases remaining between them. CDR1 and CDR2 from the germline V gene are DFQATT and SNEGSKA (reference sequence). CDR3 amino acids: CSASMGTMDTGELFF. In DNA, the CDR3 is TGCAGTGCTAGTATGGGGACAATGGATACCGGGGAGCTGTTTTTT.